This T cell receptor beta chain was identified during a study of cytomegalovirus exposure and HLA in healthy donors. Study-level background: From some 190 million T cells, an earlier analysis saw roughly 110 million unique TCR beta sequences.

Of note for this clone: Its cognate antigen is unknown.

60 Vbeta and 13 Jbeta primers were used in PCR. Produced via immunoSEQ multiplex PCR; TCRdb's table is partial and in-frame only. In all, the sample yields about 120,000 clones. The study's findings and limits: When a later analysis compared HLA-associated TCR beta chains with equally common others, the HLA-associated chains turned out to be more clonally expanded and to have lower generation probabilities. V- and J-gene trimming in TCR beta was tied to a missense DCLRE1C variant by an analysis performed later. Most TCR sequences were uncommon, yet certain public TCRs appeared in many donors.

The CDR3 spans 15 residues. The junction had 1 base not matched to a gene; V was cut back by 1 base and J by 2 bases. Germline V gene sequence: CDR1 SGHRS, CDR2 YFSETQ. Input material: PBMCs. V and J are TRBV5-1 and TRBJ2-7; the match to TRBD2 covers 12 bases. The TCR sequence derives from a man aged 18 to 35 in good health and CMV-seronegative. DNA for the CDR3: TGCGCCAGCAGCTTGCGGACTAGCGGGACCTACGAGCAGTACTTC. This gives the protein CASSLRTSGTYEQYF.